This T cell receptor beta chain was recovered during a study of blood T cell repertoires in COVID-19. Study details: Samples representing acute and convalescent COVID-19 were sourced from the United States, Italy and Spain. Nucleic acid was either cDNA or gDNA, and it came from T cells, B-cell-depleted T cells, or PBMCs.

V was pared by 3 bases and J by 1 base, with 9 bases of the junction left unmatched. The CDR3 consists of 17 residues. Germline CDR1 is WNHNN and CDR2 is SYGVQD (reference sequence). In the original analysis: Reference gene primer amplification in the assay estimated nucleated cell counts. Produced via immunoSEQ multiplex PCR; TCRdb's table is partial and in-frame only. Clone size and the V and J calls come from that table; the DNA yielded D and trimming. The table has fewer than 350,000 clones, approximately 85% seen once. The rearrangement joins TRBV10-1 to TRBJ2-7; 10 bases line up with TRBD1. The specimen sequenced was peripheral blood. The receptor was isolated from a man aged 18 to 30 with active or convalescent COVID-19. CDR3 protein: CASSDPGQGPPSYEQYF. The CDR3 DNA reads as TGCGCCAGCAGTGACCCGGGACAGGGGCCTCCTTCCTACGAGCAGTACTTC.